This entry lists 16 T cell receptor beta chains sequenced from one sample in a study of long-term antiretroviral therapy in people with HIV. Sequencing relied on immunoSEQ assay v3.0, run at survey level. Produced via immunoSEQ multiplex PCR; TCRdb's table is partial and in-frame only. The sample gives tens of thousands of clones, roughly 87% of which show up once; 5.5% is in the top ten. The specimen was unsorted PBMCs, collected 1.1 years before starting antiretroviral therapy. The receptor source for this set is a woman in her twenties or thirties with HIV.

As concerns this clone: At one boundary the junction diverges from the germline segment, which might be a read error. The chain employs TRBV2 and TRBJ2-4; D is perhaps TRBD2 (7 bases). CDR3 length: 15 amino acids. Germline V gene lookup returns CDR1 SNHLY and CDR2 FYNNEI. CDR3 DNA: TGTGCCAGCAGCGAAGGGGGGGTAGCCAAAAACATTCAGTACTTC. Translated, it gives CASSEGGVAKNIQYF.

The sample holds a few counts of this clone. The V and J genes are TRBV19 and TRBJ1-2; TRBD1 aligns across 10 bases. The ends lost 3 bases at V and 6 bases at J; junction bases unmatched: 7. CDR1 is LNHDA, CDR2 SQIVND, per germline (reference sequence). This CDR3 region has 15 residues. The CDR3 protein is CASSMRTGTGDGYTF. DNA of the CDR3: TGTGCCAGTAGTATGAGGACCGGGACAGGGGATGGCTACACCTTC. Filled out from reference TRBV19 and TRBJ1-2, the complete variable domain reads DGGITQSPKYLFRKEGQNVTLSCEQNLNHDAMYWYRQDPGQGLRLIYYSQIVNDFQKGDIAEGYSVSREKKESFPLTVTSAQKNPTAFYLCASSMRTGTGDGYTFGSGTRLTVV.

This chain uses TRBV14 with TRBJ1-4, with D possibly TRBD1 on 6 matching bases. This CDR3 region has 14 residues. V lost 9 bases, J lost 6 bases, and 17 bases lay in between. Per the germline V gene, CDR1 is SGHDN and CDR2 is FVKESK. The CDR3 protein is CASRLGGGDEKLFF. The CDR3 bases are TGTGCCAGTCGCCTCGGTGGGGGCGATGAAAAACTGTTTTTT.

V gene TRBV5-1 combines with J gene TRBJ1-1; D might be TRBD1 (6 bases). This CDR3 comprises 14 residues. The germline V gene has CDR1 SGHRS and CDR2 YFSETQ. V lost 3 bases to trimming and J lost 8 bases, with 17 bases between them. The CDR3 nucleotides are TGCGCCAGCAGCTCTAATCAGGGGTTAGGGGAAGCTTTCTTT. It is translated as CASSSNQGLGEAFF.

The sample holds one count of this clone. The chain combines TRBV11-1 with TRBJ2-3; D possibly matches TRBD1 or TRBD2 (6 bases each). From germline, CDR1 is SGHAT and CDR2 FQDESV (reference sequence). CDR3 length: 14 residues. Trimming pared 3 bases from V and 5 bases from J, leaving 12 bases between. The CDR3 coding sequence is TGTGCCAGCAGCTTTAGGGGGGTAGGAGATACGCAGTATTTT. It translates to CASSFRGVGDTQYF.

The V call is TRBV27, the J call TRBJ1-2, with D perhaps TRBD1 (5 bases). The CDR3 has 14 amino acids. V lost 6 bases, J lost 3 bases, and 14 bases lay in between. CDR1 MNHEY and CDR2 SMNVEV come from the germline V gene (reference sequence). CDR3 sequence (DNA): TGTGCCAGCAGGCAGGGCCATGGGGACTATGGCTACACCTTC. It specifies CASRQGHGDYGYTF.

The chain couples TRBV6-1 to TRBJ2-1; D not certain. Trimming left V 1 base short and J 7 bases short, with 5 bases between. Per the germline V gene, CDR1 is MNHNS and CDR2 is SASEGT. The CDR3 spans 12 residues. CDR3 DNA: TGTGCCAGCAGTGAAGTAAGGAATGAGCAGTTCTTC. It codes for CASSEVRNEQFF.

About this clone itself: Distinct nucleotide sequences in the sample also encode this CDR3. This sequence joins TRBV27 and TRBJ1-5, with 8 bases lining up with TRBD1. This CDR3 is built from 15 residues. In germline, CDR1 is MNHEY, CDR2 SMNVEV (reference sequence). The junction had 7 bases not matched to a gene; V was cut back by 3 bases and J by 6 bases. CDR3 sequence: CASSFLGQGSQPQHF. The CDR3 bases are TGTGCCAGCAGTTTCCTCGGACAGGGTAGTCAGCCCCAGCATTTT.

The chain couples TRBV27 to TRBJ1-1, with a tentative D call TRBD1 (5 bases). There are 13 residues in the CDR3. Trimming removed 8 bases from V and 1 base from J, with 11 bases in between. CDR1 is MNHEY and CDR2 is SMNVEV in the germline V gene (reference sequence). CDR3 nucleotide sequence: TGTGCCAGCTTCAGGGAGCGGAACACTGAAGCTTTCTTT. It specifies CASFRERNTEAFF.

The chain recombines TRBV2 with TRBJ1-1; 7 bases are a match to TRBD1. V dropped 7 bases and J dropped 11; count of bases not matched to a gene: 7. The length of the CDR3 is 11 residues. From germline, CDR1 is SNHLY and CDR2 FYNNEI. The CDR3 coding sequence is TGTGCCAGCATTGGGGGACAGCGGGCTTTCTTT. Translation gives CASIGGQRAFF.

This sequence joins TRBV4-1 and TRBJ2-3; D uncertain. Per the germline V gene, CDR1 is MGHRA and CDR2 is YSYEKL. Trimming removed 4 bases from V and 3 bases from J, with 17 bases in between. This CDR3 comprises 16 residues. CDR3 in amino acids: CASSRGEFGWTDTQYF. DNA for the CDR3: TGCGCCAGCAGCCGTGGGGAATTCGGGTGGACAGATACGCAGTATTTT.

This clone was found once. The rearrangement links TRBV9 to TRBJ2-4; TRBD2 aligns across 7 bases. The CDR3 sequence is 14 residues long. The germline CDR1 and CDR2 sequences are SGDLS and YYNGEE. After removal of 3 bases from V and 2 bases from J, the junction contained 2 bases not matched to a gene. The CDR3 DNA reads TGTGCCAGCAGCGGGGGGGGGTCCAAAAACATTCAGTACTTC. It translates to CASSGGGSKNIQYF.

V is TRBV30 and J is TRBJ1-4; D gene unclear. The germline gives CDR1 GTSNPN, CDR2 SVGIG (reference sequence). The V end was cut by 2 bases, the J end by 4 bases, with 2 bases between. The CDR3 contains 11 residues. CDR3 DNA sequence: TGTGCCTGGAGTTTTAATGAAAAACTGTTTTTT. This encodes CAWSFNEKLFF.

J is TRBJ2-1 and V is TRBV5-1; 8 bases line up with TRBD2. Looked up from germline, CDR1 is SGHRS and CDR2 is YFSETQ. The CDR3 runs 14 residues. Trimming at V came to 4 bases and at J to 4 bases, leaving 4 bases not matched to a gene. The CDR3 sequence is CASSLGGEYNEQFF. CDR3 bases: TGCGCCAGCAGCCTCGGGGGGGAGTACAATGAGCAGTTCTTC.

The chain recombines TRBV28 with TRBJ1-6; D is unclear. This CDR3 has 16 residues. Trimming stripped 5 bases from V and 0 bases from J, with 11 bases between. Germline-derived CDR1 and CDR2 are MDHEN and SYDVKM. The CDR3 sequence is CASSPSASSYNSPLHF. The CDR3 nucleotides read TGTGCCAGCAGTCCATCAGCTAGCTCCTATAATTCACCCCTCCACTTT.

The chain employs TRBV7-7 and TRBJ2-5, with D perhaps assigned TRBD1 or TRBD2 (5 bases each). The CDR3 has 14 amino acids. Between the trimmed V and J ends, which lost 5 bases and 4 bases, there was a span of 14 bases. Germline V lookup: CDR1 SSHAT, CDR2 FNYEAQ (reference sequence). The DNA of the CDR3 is TGTGCCAGCAGCCCGACCGGGGCCGCAGAGACCCAGTACTTC. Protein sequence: CASSPTGAAETQYF.